This is a list of T cell receptor beta chains from one sample in a study of blood T cells in healthy people across ages. TCRdb ran MiXCR on the 5' RACE reads and lists one entry per CDR3 protein. The sample yields about 620,000 distinct CDR3 sequences, approximately 52% seen once. The sample consisted of blood. The receptor set was obtained from a woman of 80 years or more in good health. Each CDR3 is given with its conserved first and last residue. Each record gives: clone size, V gene, J gene, D gene, CDR3 protein, CDR3 DNA. The D gene is left open where the match is weak. A clone size is listed for some rows: how often the clone was seen (once, few, many), or a class if it is expanded.

clone_size: -
v_call: TRBV20-1
j_call: TRBJ1-2
d_call: TRBD1
cdr3_aa: CSAFRQGAESGGYTF
cdr3_nt: TGCAGTGCTTTTCGACAGGGGGCGGAATCCGGTGGCTACACCTTC

clone_size: few
v_call: TRBV28
j_call: TRBJ2-4
d_call: TRBD1
cdr3_aa: CASSLGQGAPGDIQYF
cdr3_nt: TGTGCCAGCAGTTTAGGACAGGGGGCGCCTGGAGACATTCAGTACTTC

clone_size: -
v_call: TRBV6-1
j_call: TRBJ2-3
d_call: TRBD1
cdr3_aa: CASNRDRGPADTQYF
cdr3_nt: TGTGCCAGCAATCGGGACAGGGGGCCCGCAGATACGCAGTATTTT

clone_size: -
v_call: TRBV4-1
j_call: TRBJ2-1
d_call: -
cdr3_aa: CASMKESSSCNEQFF
cdr3_nt: TGCGCCAGCATGAAGGAATCGAGCTCCTGCAATGAGCAGTTCTTC

clone_size: -
v_call: TRBV7-2
j_call: TRBJ1-5
d_call: -
cdr3_aa: CASSKTGMSNQPQHF
cdr3_nt: TGTGCCAGCAGCAAAACAGGGATGAGCAATCAGCCCCAGCATTTT

clone_size: -
v_call: TRBV7-2
j_call: TRBJ1-6
d_call: -
cdr3_aa: CASSPRPISPLQF
cdr3_nt: TGTGCCAGCAGCCCCCGCCCGATTTCACCCCTCCAATTT

clone_size: -
v_call: TRBV20-1
j_call: TRBJ2-1
d_call: TRBD2
cdr3_aa: CSARVPPGLVSYNEQFF
cdr3_nt: TGCAGTGCTAGAGTTCCCCCGGGACTAGTATCCTACAATGAGCAGTTCTTC

clone_size: many
v_call: TRBV5-1
j_call: TRBJ1-4
d_call: -
cdr3_aa: CASSMESAGHPTEKLFF
cdr3_nt: TGCGCCAGCAGCATGGAAAGCGCAGGGCACCCGACTGAAAAACTGTTTTTT

clone_size: once
v_call: TRBV12-3/TRBV12-4
j_call: TRBJ2-3
d_call: -
cdr3_aa: CASSPERVSTDTQYF
cdr3_nt: TGTGCCAGCTCTCCCGAGCGGGTTAGCACAGATACGCAATATTTT

clone_size: few
v_call: TRBV3-1
j_call: TRBJ1-6
d_call: TRBD1
cdr3_aa: CASTRQGASYNSPLHF
cdr3_nt: TGTGCCAGCACCCGACAGGGGGCATCCTATAATTCACCCCTCCACTTT

clone_size: -
v_call: TRBV6-6
j_call: TRBJ2-7
d_call: -
cdr3_aa: CACSEGSRDDEQYF
cdr3_nt: TGTGCCTGCTCCGAAGGGTCCCGCGACGACGAGCAGTACTTC

clone_size: few
v_call: TRBV5-1
j_call: TRBJ1-1
d_call: -
cdr3_aa: CASSLERGGNTEAFF
cdr3_nt: TGCGCCAGCAGCTTGGAACGGGGCGGGAACACTGAAGCTTTCTTT

clone_size: -
v_call: TRBV11-2
j_call: TRBJ2-5
d_call: TRBD2
cdr3_aa: CASSSTSGVETQYF
cdr3_nt: TGTGCCAGCAGCTCAACTAGCGGGGTCGAGACCCAGTACTTC

clone_size: -
v_call: TRBV7-9
j_call: TRBJ2-7
d_call: -
cdr3_aa: CASSFPKQGGYEQYF
cdr3_nt: TGTGCCAGCAGCTTCCCAAAACAGGGAGGCTACGAGCAGTACTTC

clone_size: -
v_call: TRBV7-4
j_call: TRBJ1-6
d_call: TRBD1
cdr3_aa: CASSLVGQGQIDYNSPLHF
cdr3_nt: TGTGCCAGCAGTCTCGTGGGACAGGGTCAAATTGACTATAATTCACCCCTCCACTTT

clone_size: -
v_call: TRBV20-1
j_call: TRBJ2-7
d_call: TRBD2
cdr3_aa: CSARDSGGANEQYF
cdr3_nt: TGCAGTGCTAGGGATAGCGGGGGGGCCAATGAGCAGTACTTC

clone_size: -
v_call: TRBV28
j_call: TRBJ2-1
d_call: TRBD1
cdr3_aa: CASPPSSGTGANEQFF
cdr3_nt: TGTGCCAGCCCGCCCTCCTCCGGGACAGGGGCGAATGAGCAGTTCTTC

clone_size: once
v_call: TRBV20-1
j_call: TRBJ2-1
d_call: -
cdr3_aa: CSARAGGYNEQFF
cdr3_nt: TGCAGTGCTAGAGCGGGCGGCTACAATGAGCAGTTCTTC

clone_size: many
v_call: TRBV3-1
j_call: TRBJ2-5
d_call: -
cdr3_aa: CASSPPIGETQYF
cdr3_nt: TGTGCCAGCAGCCCTCCTATAGGGGAGACCCAGTACTTC

clone_size: -
v_call: TRBV21-1
j_call: TRBJ2-1
d_call: -
cdr3_aa: CASRGQGAYNEQFF
cdr3_nt: TGTGCCAGCAGGGGACAGGGGGCATACAATGAGCAGTTCTTC

clone_size: -
v_call: TRBV11-2
j_call: TRBJ2-1
d_call: -
cdr3_aa: CASSLGGVAQFF
cdr3_nt: TGTGCCAGCAGCTTAGGCGGGGTGGCCCAGTTCTTC

clone_size: -
v_call: TRBV3-1
j_call: TRBJ2-1
d_call: -
cdr3_aa: CASSQVWNEQFF
cdr3_nt: TGTGCCAGCAGCCAAGTGTGGAATGAGCAGTTCTTC

clone_size: -
v_call: TRBV7-9
j_call: TRBJ2-7
d_call: TRBD2
cdr3_aa: CASSLGLAVYEQYF
cdr3_nt: TGTGCCAGCAGCTTAGGACTAGCGGTCTACGAGCAGTACTTC

clone_size: -
v_call: TRBV9
j_call: TRBJ2-3
d_call: -
cdr3_aa: CASSEDGNFGDTQYF
cdr3_nt: TGTGCCAGCAGCGAGGACGGAAACTTCGGAGATACGCAGTATTTT

clone_size: many
v_call: TRBV3-1
j_call: TRBJ1-2
d_call: TRBD1
cdr3_aa: CASSHRQGAGYGYTF
cdr3_nt: TGTGCCAGCAGCCATAGACAGGGGGCCGGCTATGGCTACACCTTC

clone_size: many
v_call: TRBV9
j_call: TRBJ2-1
d_call: -
cdr3_aa: CASSVDPSLGQFF
cdr3_nt: TGTGCCAGCAGCGTAGACCCAAGTCTAGGCCAGTTCTTC

clone_size: -
v_call: TRBV14
j_call: TRBJ2-7
d_call: TRBD1
cdr3_aa: CASSQDLTGVEQYF
cdr3_nt: TGTGCCAGCAGCCAAGACCTCACAGGGGTCGAGCAGTACTTC

clone_size: -
v_call: TRBV29-1
j_call: TRBJ2-5
d_call: -
cdr3_aa: CSVFNTGSQETQYF
cdr3_nt: TGCAGCGTTTTCAACACAGGTAGTCAAGAGACCCAGTACTTC